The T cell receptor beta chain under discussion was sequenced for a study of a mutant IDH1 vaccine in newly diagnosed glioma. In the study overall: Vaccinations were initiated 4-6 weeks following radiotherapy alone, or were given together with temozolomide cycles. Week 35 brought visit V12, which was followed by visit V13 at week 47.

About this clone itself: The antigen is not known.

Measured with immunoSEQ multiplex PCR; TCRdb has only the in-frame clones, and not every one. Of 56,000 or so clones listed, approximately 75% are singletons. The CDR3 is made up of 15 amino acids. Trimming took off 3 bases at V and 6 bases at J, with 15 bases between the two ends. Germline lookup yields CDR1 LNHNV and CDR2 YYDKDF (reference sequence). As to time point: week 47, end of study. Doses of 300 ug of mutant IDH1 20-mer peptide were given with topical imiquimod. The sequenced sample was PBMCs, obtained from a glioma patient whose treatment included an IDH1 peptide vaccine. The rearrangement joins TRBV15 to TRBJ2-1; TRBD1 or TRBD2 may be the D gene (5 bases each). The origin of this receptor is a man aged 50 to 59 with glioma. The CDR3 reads CATSSFGVGANEQFF. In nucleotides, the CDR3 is TGTGCCACCAGCAGTTTCGGGGTTGGGGCCAATGAGCAGTTCTTC. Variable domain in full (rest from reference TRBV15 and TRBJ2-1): DAMVIQNPRYQVTQFGKPVTLSCSQTLNHNVMYWYQQKSSQAPKLLFHYYDKDFNNEADTPDNFQSRRPNTSFCFLDIRSPGLGDTAMYLCATSSFGVGANEQFFGPGTRLTVL.